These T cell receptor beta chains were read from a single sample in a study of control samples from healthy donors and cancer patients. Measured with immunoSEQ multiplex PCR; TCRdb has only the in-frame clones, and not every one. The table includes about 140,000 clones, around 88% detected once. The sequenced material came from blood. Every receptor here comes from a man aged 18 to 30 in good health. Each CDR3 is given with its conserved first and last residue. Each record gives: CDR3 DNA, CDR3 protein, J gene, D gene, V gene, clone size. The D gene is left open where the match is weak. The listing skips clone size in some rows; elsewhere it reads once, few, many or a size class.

DNA: TGTGCCAGCAACGACGGGGGGGCTGGATATGAGACCCAGTACTTC; CDR3: CASNDGGAGYETQYF; J: TRBJ2-5; D: TRBD2; V: TRBV7-6; size: -
DNA: TGCGCCAGCAGCTTGTGGGCCAGGGGGCGGAACACTGAAGCTTTCTTT; CDR3: CASSLWARGRNTEAFF; J: TRBJ1-1; D: TRBD1; V: TRBV5-1; size: few
DNA: TGTGCCAGCAGCTCCCTAGAAGGCGACGATACGCAGTATTTT; CDR3: CASSSLEGDDTQYF; J: TRBJ2-3; D: -; V: TRBV7-9; size: -
DNA: TGTGCCAGCAGCCGACGGGGAGGGAATGAGCAGTTCTTC; CDR3: CASSRRGGNEQFF; J: TRBJ2-1; D: TRBD2; V: TRBV7-8; size: -
DNA: TGTGCCAGCAGCTCTTGGACAGGGGCAGAAAACTCCTACGAGCAGTACTTC; CDR3: CASSSWTGAENSYEQYF; J: TRBJ2-7; D: TRBD1; V: TRBV7-9; size: -
DNA: TGTGCCAGCAGCCAATCGAGAGAGACCCAGTACTTC; CDR3: CASSQSRETQYF; J: TRBJ2-5; D: -; V: TRBV2; size: -
DNA: TGTGCCAGCAGCTTCTGGACAGGGGCTTACCAAGAGACCCAGTACTTC; CDR3: CASSFWTGAYQETQYF; J: TRBJ2-5; D: TRBD1; V: TRBV7-3; size: -
DNA: TGTGCCAGCAGTCCCCAGGTGGGGGCCATAACCTACAATGAGCAGTTCTTC; CDR3: CASSPQVGAITYNEQFF; J: TRBJ2-1; D: -; V: TRBV6-6; size: -
DNA: TGTGCCAGCAGCCGGGTAGGGACCCCCTGGAGCGGGGAGCTGTTTTTT; CDR3: CASSRVGTPWSGELFF; J: TRBJ2-2; D: -; V: TRBV7-3; size: -
DNA: TGTGCCATCAGTGAGACACTTAAAGAGACCCAGTACTTC; CDR3: CAISETLKETQYF; J: TRBJ2-5; D: -; V: TRBV10-3; size: -
DNA: TGTGCCAGCAGGGCACAGGGGGAGACCCAGTACTTC; CDR3: CASRAQGETQYF; J: TRBJ2-5; D: TRBD1; V: TRBV6-5; size: -
DNA: TGTGCCAGCAGCTTAACTTCAGAGACCCAGTACTTC; CDR3: CASSLTSETQYF; J: TRBJ2-5; D: -; V: TRBV7-8; size: once
DNA: TGCAGCGTCTCACGGGCAGAAGACGGCACTGAAGCTTTCTTT; CDR3: CSVSRAEDGTEAFF; J: TRBJ1-1; D: -; V: TRBV29-1; size: -
DNA: TGCAGCGTTGGAAGACCGCTAAGTCAAGCTTTCTTT; CDR3: CSVGRPLSQAFF; J: TRBJ1-1; D: -; V: TRBV29-1; size: -